This entry describes one T cell receptor beta chain. No cognate antigen has been identified for it. There are no base qualities to consult, and no much larger clone falls within one base. The sample's time point label is to be understood as: 20 to 30 weeks on oral tofacitinib. The sample's treatment or condition label is to be understood as: oral pan-JAK inhibitor, 5-10 mg twice daily. Peripheral blood and lesional scalp punch biopsies were obtained from patients with alopecia areata. PBMCs were isolated by density centrifugation and stained for CD3, CD4 and CD8, and CD4+ and CD8+ T cells were sorted on a FACSAria. V ends up 4 bases short and J 3 bases short, with an unmatched junction base count of 0. The CDR3 spans 14 residues, from the cysteine through the phenylalanine. This entry keeps only the CDR3 DNA: 42 bases, framed from base 1. The germline V gene sets CDR1 to SGHTA and CDR2 to FQGNSA. This specimen comes from a study of CD8+ T cells in alopecia areata (dated 2018 in TCRdb). Background on the whole study: Treated patients were enrolled in an open-label pilot trial of oral tofacitinib, 5 to 10 mg twice daily, for moderate-to-severe alopecia areata. Patients received tofacitinib for 6 to 18 months and were then followed off drug for 6 months to check for delayed response and recurrence. In treated patients, disease severity was measured using the SALT score, which gives the percentage of scalp surface area affected. To study T cell clonal expansion in alopecia areata, the researchers applied high-throughput TCRbeta sequencing to both the C3H/HeJ mouse model and human patients. Human TCRbeta sequencing covered scalp tissue and sorted CD4+ and CD8+ peripheral blood T cells from patchy and totalis/universalis alopecia areata patients and healthy controls. Patients on tofacitinib were biopsied at baseline and after 4 and 24 weeks of treatment, and several of the patients also had a later scalp biopsy. Scalp clonality was compared across normal scalp (n=4), patchy alopecia areata scalp (n=8), and alopecia totalis/universalis scalp (n=8). The RNA source kit depended on sample type: the PAXgene miRNA kit for fixed scalp, the miRNeasy kit for PBMCs, and the RNeasy kit for mouse skin. immunoSEQ multiplex PCR using 35 Vbeta forward primers and 13 Jbeta reverse primers was used to amplify TCRbeta CDR3 regions. The full study reports these points: Tofacitinib significantly lowered scalp clonality and the number of expanded CD8+ clones among the top 100 scalp clones. During tofacitinib treatment, many expanded lesional clones stuck around in both scalp and blood, and this persistence may partly explain why relapse happens after treatment is stopped. Compared with normal scalp, lesional scalp, particularly in alopecia totalis/universalis, had higher clonality and more expanded CD8+ clones, which suggests antigenic drive. Resident alphabeta T cells in normal human skin are also sequenced, complicating scalp TCR repertoire analysis, unlike mouse skin dominated by gammadelta T cells. Because the treated cohort was small and had just a single nonresponder, larger studies are needed to establish links between baseline CD8+ expansion and response. Compared with mice, TCR sequences shared between patients were less clear, possibly partly because of HLA diversity across the patient population.

Preparation of the library involved the immunoSEQ multiplex PCR assay. For TCR sequencing, RNA was extracted from every sample and reverse transcribed into cDNA to serve as template. First-strand cDNA was synthesized using SuperScript III with a 2:1 mix of oligo-dT and random hexamers. Amplification bias was assessed with a synthetic immune receptor repertoire, and residual bias was removed computationally. In the authors' own workflow: After raw reads were preprocessed to remove errors, the CDR3 was defined following IMGT conventions as running from the conserved cysteine to phenylalanine. Clonality was computed by normalizing Shannon entropy by log2 of the number of productive unique TCRs and subtracting the result from 1. Whether each scalp clone was CD4 or CD8 was inferred by checking scalp TCRbeta sequences against the CD4 and CD8 repertoires from sorted blood. The clones in this table, taken by TCRdb from immuneACCESS, are in-frame only. Not every clone is retained; where verified, under half of the shortfall comes from an unresolved V gene, and the cause of the rest is unknown. V and J calls and clone size come straight from that table; D and trimming were deduced from the DNA. The sample table records under 200,000 clones; around 59% of these occur just once. Around 14% of the sample is in the top ten clones.

Recombination connected TRBV7-2 to TRBJ1-6; TRBD1 fits 7 bases in the junction. The clonotype originates from a human donor with alopecia areata. The specimen comprised CD4+ T cells sorted from blood, sampled at week 24, from a patient treated with tofacitinib. The nucleotides read TGTGCCAGCAGCTCAGGGGGCTATAATTCACCCCTCCACTTT. This translates into CASSSGGYNSPLHF.